Listed here are 14 T cell receptor beta chains from one sample, sequenced in a study of cytomegalovirus exposure and HLA in healthy donors. PCR was performed using 60 Vbeta and 13 Jbeta primers. Assay: immunoSEQ multiplex PCR; the TCRdb copy retains only in-frame clones and omits some. This repertoire shows approximately 300,000 clones, about 80% found once; its top ten account for over 0.3%. Input material: PBMCs. The receptors stem from a girl aged 2 to 10 in good health and CMV-seronegative.

This clone is a singleton in its sample. In DNA, the CDR3 is TGTGCCAGCAGCCTTGGGACAGGGCCTAACTATGGCTACACCTTC. It codes for CASSLGTGPNYGYTF. The V call is TRBV28, the J call TRBJ1-2; 9 bases map to TRBD1. Germline CDR1 MDHEN, CDR2 SYDVKM. Trimming removed 6 bases from V and 0 bases from J; junction bases left unmatched: 5. The CDR3 is 15 residues long.

The J gene is TRBJ2-3, the V gene TRBV7-3; 13 bases map to TRBD2. Unmatched junction bases numbered 2, after V lost 3 bases and J lost 2 bases. CDR1 and CDR2 (germline): SGHTA, FQGTGA. The CDR3 is 16 residues long. The CDR3 DNA reads TGTGCCAGCAGCTTGACTAGCGGGAGGCCCACAGATACGCAGTATTTT. Protein: CASSLTSGRPTDTQYF.

V and J are TRBV7-8 and TRBJ2-5; a possible D gene is TRBD1 (5 bases). The germline CDR1 and CDR2 sequences are SGHVS and FQNEAQ. Trimming removed 5 bases from V and 3 bases from J, with 13 bases in between. The CDR3 spans 14 residues. CDR3 amino acids: CASSQGPGKETQYF. For the CDR3, the DNA is TGTGCCAGCAGCCAAGGCCCAGGGAAAGAGACCCAGTACTTC.

The CDR3 region has the DNA TGTGCCAGCAGCTTAGCCGCGACAGGGTACTCCTACGAGCAGTACTTC. Its protein product is CASSLAATGYSYEQYF. The chain recombines TRBV7-9 with TRBJ2-7; 7 bases line up with TRBD1. CDR1 is SEHNR, CDR2 FQNEAQ, per germline (reference sequence). The CDR3 contains 16 residues. V shed 0 bases and J 0 bases; nucleotides not matched to a gene: 5.

The genes are TRBV4-1 and TRBJ1-2, with D unresolved. This CDR3 is 14 amino acids long. CDR1 and CDR2 (germline): MGHRA, YSYEKL. Trimming removed 1 base from V and 4 bases from J, with 10 bases in between. Written as DNA, the CDR3 is TGCGCCAGCAGCCAAGGACGGGAAGCCTATGGCTACACCTTC. This translates into CASSQGREAYGYTF.

This clone was recorded a few times. The genes are TRBV6-1 and TRBJ2-7; D possibly corresponds to TRBD1 (5 bases). CDR1 is MNHNS, CDR2 SASEGT, per germline. This CDR3 has 13 residues. V was trimmed by 5 bases and J by 3 bases, leaving 11 bases between them. The CDR3 loop reads CASSPTAYYEQYF. The CDR3 DNA reads TGTGCCAGCAGTCCGACAGCCTACTACGAGCAGTACTTC.

The chain is built from TRBV7-8 and TRBJ2-5; tentative D call: TRBD2 (6 bases). Germline CDR1 is SGHVS and CDR2 is FQNEAQ. V lost 4 bases and J lost 5, with 23 bases in between. The CDR3 has 17 amino acids. CDR3 protein: CASSWAGTFKVKETQYF. DNA of the CDR3: TGTGCCAGCAGCTGGGCCGGGACTTTTAAAGTCAAGGAGACCCAGTACTTC.

The V gene is TRBV7-8, the J gene TRBJ1-5, with 10 bases matching TRBD1. The J segment lost 5 bases and the V segment lost 6 bases, leaving 7 bases of the junction unmatched. Looked up from germline, CDR1 is SGHVS and CDR2 is FQNEAQ. The CDR3 covers 15 residues. The CDR3 region is CASRRQGAADQPQHF. The CDR3 coding sequence is TGTGCCAGCAGACGACAGGGGGCCGCGGATCAGCCCCAGCATTTT.

The genes are TRBV15 and TRBJ2-1, with no clear D. The CDR3 is 12 residues long. The V end was cut by 0 bases, the J end by 15 bases, with 12 bases between. CDR1 LNHNV and CDR2 YYDKDF come from the germline V gene (reference sequence). DNA for the CDR3: TGTGCCACCAGCAGAGATCACAGAGATCTGTTCTTC. Translated: CATSRDHRDLFF.

The V and J genes are TRBV5-1 and TRBJ1-2; perhaps TRBD1 as D (5 bases). Germline V gene data show CDR1 as SGHRS and CDR2 as YFSETQ. CDR3 length equals 14 residues. V shed 0 bases and J shed 3 bases, with 9 bases lying between them. CDR3 loop: CASSLDGGHYGYTF. The DNA for the CDR3 is TGCGCCAGCAGCTTGGACGGGGGACACTATGGCTACACCTTC.

The chain couples TRBV28 to TRBJ2-7; 11 bases map to TRBD2. The CDR3 length is 16 residues. Losses at the gene ends were 6 bases for V and 2 bases for J; bases not matched to a gene: 9. The germline V gene has CDR1 MDHEN and CDR2 SYDVKM. The CDR3 coding sequence is TGTGCCAGCAGGGATCCCGGGACTAGCGGTACCTACGAGCAGTACTTC. Translating it yields CASRDPGTSGTYEQYF.

The V gene is TRBV25-1, the J gene TRBJ2-3; the match to TRBD2 covers 10 bases. Per germline, CDR1 MGHDK and CDR2 SYGVNS. This CDR3 region has 13 residues. V was pared by 8 bases and J by 3 bases, with 2 bases of the junction left unmatched. The CDR3 loop reads CASVLAGTDTQYF. As DNA, the CDR3 is TGTGCCAGCGTACTAGCGGGGACAGATACGCAGTATTTT. The variable domain in full, completed from reference TRBV25-1 and TRBJ2-3, reads EADIYQTPRYLVIGTGKKITLECSQTMGHDKMYWYQQDPGMELHLIHYSYGVNSTEKGDLSSESTVSRIRTEHFPLTLESARPSHTSQYLCASVLAGTDTQYFGPGTRLTVL.

The chain couples TRBV2 to TRBJ2-3; TRBD2 matches at 14 bases. CDR1 and CDR2 (germline): SNHLY, FYNNEI. The V and J ends lost 6 bases and 2 bases, in that order; junction bases with no gene match: 7. This CDR3 region has 17 residues. The CDR3 DNA reads TGTGCCAGCAGCGCAGGGACTAGCGGGGGAGTCACAGATACGCAGTATTTT. Amino acids: CASSAGTSGGVTDTQYF.

The V and J genes are TRBV5-1 and TRBJ2-5; D may be TRBD1 (5 bases). With 4 bases removed from V and 1 base from J, the gap between germline ends came to 8 bases. CDR1 is SGHRS and CDR2 is YFSETQ in the germline V gene. The CDR3 loop spans 13 amino acids. The CDR3 here is CASSPTVQETQYF. CDR3 DNA sequence: TGCGCCAGCAGCCCGACAGTCCAAGAGACCCAGTACTTC.